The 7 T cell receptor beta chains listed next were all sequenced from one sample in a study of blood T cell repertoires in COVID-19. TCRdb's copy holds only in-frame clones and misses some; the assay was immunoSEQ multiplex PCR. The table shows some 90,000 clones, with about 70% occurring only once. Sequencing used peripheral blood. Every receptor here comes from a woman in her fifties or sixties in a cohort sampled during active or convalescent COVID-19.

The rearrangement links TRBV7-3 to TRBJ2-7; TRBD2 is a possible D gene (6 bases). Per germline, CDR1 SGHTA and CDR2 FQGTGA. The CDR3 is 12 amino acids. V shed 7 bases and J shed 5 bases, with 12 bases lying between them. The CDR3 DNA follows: TGTGCCAGCAAAGTAGGCGGGAACGAGCAGTACTTC. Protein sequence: CASKVGGNEQYF. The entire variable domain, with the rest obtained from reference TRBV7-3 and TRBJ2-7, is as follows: GAGVSQTPSNKVTEKGKYVELRCDPISGHTALYWYRQSLGQGPEFLIYFQGTGAADDSGLPNDRFFAVRPEGSVSTLKIQRTERGDSAVYLCASKVGGNEQYFGPGTRLTVT.

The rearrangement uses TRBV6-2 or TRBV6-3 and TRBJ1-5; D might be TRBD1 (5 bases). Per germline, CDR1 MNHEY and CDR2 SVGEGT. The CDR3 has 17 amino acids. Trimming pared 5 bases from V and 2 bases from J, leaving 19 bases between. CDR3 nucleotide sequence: TGTGCCAGCAGTCCCCTACCCAGGGTTTTGGGCAATCAGCCCCAGCATTTT. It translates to CASSPLPRVLGNQPQHF.

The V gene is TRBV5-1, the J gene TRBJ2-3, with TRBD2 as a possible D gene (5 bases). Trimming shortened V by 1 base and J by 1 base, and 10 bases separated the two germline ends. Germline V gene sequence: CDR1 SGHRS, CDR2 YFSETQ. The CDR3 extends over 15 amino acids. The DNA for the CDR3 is TGCGCCAGCAGCTTGAGTCGGGGAGGCACAGATACGCAGTATTTT. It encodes CASSLSRGGTDTQYF. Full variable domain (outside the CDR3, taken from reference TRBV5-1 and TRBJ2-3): KAGVTQTPRYLIKTRGQQVTLSCSPISGHRSVSWYQQTPGQGLQFLFEYFSETQRNKGNFPGRFSGRQFSNSRSEMNVSTLELGDSALYLCASSLSRGGTDTQYFGPGTRLTVL.

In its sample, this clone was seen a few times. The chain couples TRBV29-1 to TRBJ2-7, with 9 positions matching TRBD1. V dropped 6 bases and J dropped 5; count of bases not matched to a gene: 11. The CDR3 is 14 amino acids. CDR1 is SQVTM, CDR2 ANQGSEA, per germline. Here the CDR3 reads CSVRVDRGFDEQYF. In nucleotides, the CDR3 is TGCAGCGTCCGGGTGGACAGGGGTTTCGACGAGCAGTACTTC.

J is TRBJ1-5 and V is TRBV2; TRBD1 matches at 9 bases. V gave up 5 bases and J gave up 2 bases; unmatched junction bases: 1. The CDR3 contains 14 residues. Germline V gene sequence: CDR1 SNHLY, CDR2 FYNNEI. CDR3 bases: TGTGCCAGCAGTACAGGGGGCGGCAATCAGCCCCAGCATTTT. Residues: CASSTGGGNQPQHF.

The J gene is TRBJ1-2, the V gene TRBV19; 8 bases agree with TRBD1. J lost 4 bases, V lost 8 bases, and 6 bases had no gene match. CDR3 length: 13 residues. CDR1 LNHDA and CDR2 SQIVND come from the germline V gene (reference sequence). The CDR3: CASEDREAYGYTF. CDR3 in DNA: TGTGCCAGTGAGGACAGGGAGGCCTATGGCTACACCTTC.

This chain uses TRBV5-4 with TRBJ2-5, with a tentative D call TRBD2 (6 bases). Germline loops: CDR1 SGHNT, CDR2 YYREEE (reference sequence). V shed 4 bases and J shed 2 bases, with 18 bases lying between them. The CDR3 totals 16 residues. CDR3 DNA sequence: TGTGCCAGCAGCAAGAATAGCGGTGTTAGGCAAGAGACCCAGTACTTC. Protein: CASSKNSGVRQETQYF.